Listed here is a single T cell receptor beta chain. This record comes from a study of blood T cell repertoires in COVID-19. Turning to the study itself: COVID-19 samples, acute and convalescent, were from the United States, Italy and Spain.

CDR3 length: 14 residues. V lost 1 base and J lost 2, with 9 bases in between. The germline V gene has CDR1 SGHTA and CDR2 FQGNSA. Participants, about 18 to 90 years old, spanned 25 or so US areas. Cohorts were based on clinical histories the participants reported. Two negative PCRs, clearance, or symptom resolution had been documented for recovered Cohort 3 donors. The repertoire was sequenced with immunoSEQ multiplex PCR; TCRdb's copy has only in-frame clones and lacks some. The sample has under 200,000 clones, around 80% seen once. The J gene is TRBJ2-7, the V gene TRBV7-2; tentative D call: TRBD1 (6 bases). This sequence originates from a man in his forties or fifties who had recovered from COVID-19. The sample comprised PBMCs or T cells enriched from blood (not recorded which). Here the CDR3 reads CASSLVAGAYEQYF. The CDR3 DNA reads TGTGCCAGCAGCTTAGTCGCAGGGGCCTACGAGCAGTACTTC.